A few counts support the clone carrying this TCR beta chain. The source of the sample is a study of blood T cell repertoires in COVID-19. Overall study context: Acute and convalescent COVID-19 samples came from the United States, Italy and Spain.

The repertoire was sequenced with immunoSEQ multiplex PCR; TCRdb's copy has only in-frame clones and lacks some. Here the sample spans about 100,000 clones, about 89% being singletons. The clonotype originates from a man aged 45-65 years with acute or convalescent COVID-19. Sequencing used peripheral blood.

CDR3 DNA sequence: TGTGCCAGCAGGGCGGGACTAGCGGGAACAGATACGCAGTATTTT. This encodes CASRAGLAGTDTQYF. The V call is TRBV28, the J call TRBJ2-3; 13 nucleotides agree with TRBD2. The germline CDR1 and CDR2 sequences are MDHEN and SYDVKM. CDR3 size: 15 residues. The V gene end was trimmed by 6 bases and the J gene end by 3 bases; junction bases not matched to a gene: 3.